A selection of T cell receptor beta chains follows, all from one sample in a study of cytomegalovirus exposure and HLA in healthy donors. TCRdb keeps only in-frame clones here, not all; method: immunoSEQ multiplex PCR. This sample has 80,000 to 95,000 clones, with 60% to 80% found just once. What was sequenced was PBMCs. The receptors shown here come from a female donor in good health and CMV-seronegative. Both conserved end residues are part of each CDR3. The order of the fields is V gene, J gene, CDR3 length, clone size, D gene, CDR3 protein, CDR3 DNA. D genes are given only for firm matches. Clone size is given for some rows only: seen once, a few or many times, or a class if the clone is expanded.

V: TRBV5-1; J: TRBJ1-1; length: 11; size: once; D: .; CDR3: CASSLGSRAFF; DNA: TGCGCCAGCAGCCTAGGGAGTAGAGCTTTCTTT
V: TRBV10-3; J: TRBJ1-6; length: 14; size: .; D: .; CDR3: CAISESNMHSPLHF; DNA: TGTGCCATCAGTGAGTCAAACATGCATTCACCCCTCCACTTT
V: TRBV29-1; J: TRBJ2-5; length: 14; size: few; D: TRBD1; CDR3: CSATTGGGKETQYF; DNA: TGCAGCGCCACAACAGGGGGCGGAAAAGAGACCCAGTACTTC
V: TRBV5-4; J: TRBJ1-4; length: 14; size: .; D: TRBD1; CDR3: CASSLGQGLEKLFF; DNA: TGTGCCAGCAGCTTGGGACAGGGACTCGAAAAACTGTTTTTT
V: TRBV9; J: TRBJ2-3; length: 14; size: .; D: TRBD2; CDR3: CASSVGSGGGTQYF; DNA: TGTGCCAGCAGCGTAGGTAGCGGGGGGGGGACGCAGTATTTT
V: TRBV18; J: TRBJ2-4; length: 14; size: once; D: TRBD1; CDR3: CASSPDRVKNIQYF; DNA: TGTGCCAGCTCACCGGACAGGGTAAAAAACATTCAGTACTTC
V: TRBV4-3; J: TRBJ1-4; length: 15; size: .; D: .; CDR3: CASATLPSTNEKLFF; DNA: TGCGCCAGCGCTACCTTACCCTCAACTAATGAAAAACTGTTTTTT
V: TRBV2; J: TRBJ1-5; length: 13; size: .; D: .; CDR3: CASSEGPYQPQHF; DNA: TGTGCCAGCAGTGAGGGGCCTTATCAGCCCCAGCATTTT
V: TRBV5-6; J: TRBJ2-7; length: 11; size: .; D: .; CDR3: CASSLRDEQYF; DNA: TGTGCCAGCAGCTTGCGGGACGAGCAGTACTTC
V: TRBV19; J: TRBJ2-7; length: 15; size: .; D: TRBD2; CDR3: CASSTTPGGPYEQYF; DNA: TGTGCCAGTAGTACCACGCCGGGGGGGCCGTACGAGCAGTACTTC
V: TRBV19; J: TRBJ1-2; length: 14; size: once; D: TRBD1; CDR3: CASRAGTGWSGYTF; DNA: TGTGCCAGTAGAGCTGGGACAGGGTGGAGTGGCTACACCTTC
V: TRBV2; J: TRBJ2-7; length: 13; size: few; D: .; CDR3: CASIGTGQYEQYF; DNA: TGTGCCAGCATAGGTACAGGGCAATACGAGCAGTACTTC
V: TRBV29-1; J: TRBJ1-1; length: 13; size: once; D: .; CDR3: CSASRAHNTEAFF; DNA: TGCAGCGCCAGCAGGGCCCATAACACTGAAGCTTTCTTT
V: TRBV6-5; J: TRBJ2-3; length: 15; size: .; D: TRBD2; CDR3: CASSYSRGLGDTQYF; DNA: TGTGCCAGCAGTTACTCGAGGGGACTAGGGGATACGCAGTATTTT
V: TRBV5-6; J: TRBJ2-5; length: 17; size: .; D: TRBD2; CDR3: CASSLGPTSGGPETQYF; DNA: TGTGCCAGCAGCTTGGGGCCGACTAGCGGGGGACCAGAGACCCAGTACTTC
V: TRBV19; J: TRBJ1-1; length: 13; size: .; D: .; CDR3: CASSTRQNTEAFF; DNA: TGTGCCAGTAGTACTCGACAGAACACTGAAGCTTTCTTT
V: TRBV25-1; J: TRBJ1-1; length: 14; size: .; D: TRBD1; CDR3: CASSASGTVSEAFF; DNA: TGTGCCAGCAGTGCCTCCGGGACAGTCTCTGAAGCTTTCTTT
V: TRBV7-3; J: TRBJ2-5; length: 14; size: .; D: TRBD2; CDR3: CASSLSGGQETQYF; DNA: TGTGCCAGCAGCTTAAGCGGGGGGCAAGAGACCCAGTACTTC
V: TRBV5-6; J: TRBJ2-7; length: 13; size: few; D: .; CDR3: CASYRTAPWEQYF; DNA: TGTGCCAGCTACCGGACAGCCCCCTGGGAGCAGTACTTC
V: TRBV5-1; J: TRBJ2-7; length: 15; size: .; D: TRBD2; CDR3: CASSFVSGGSYEQYF; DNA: TGCGCCAGCAGCTTCGTCTCGGGAGGCTCCTACGAGCAGTACTTC
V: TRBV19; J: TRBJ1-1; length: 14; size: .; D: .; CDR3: CASSTFSFNTEAFF; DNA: TGTGCCAGTAGTACCTTTTCTTTTAACACTGAAGCTTTCTTT
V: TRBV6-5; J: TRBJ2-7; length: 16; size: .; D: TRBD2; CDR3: CASSYRGLAASYEQYF; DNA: TGTGCCAGCAGTTACCGAGGACTAGCGGCCTCCTACGAGCAGTACTTC
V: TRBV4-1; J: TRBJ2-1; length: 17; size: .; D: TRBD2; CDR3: CASSPEPTSGRYNEQFF; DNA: TGCGCCAGCAGCCCAGAACCGACTAGCGGGAGATACAATGAGCAGTTCTTC
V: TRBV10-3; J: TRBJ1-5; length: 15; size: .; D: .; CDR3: CAISESKGNNQPQHF; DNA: TGTGCCATCAGTGAGTCAAAGGGGAACAATCAGCCCCAGCATTTT
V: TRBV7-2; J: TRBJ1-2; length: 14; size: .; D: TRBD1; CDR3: CASSPGTAVYGYTF; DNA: TGTGCCAGCAGCCCTGGGACAGCAGTTTATGGCTACACCTTC
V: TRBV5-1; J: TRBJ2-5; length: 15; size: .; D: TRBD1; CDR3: CASSLGQGFQETQYF; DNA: TGCGCCAGCAGCTTGGGACAGGGGTTCCAAGAGACCCAGTACTTC
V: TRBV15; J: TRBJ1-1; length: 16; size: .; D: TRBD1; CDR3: CATSRPSGQGDTEAFF; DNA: TGTGCCACCAGCAGACCCTCCGGACAGGGGGACACTGAAGCTTTCTTT
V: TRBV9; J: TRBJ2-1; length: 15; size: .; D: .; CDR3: CASSPAGSRYNEQFF; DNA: TGTGCCAGCAGCCCGGCGGGAAGTCGGTACAATGAGCAGTTCTTC
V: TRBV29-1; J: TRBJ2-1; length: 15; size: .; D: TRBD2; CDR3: CSVAMGGSSYNEQFF; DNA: TGCAGCGTAGCGATGGGCGGGAGCTCCTACAATGAGCAGTTCTTC
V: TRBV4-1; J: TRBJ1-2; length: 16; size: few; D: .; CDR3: CASSQEGPTGTYGYTF; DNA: TGCGCCAGCAGCCAAGAAGGACCCACAGGGACCTATGGCTACACCTTC
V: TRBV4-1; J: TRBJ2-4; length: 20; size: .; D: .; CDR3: CASSQEGPRAAQLAKNIQYF; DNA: TGCGCCAGCAGCCAAGAGGGTCCCAGGGCCGCGCAGTTAGCCAAAAACATTCAGTACTTC
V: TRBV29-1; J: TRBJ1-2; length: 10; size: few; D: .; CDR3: CSVFIDGYTF; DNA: TGCAGCGTTTTTATCGATGGCTACACCTTC
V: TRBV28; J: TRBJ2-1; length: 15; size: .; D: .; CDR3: CASSRTQVSYNEQFF; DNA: TGTGCCAGCAGTCGAACACAGGTTTCCTACAATGAGCAGTTCTTC
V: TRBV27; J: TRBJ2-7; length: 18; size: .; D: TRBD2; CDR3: CASSLSPRTSGGPYEQYF; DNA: TGTGCCAGCAGTTTATCGCCACGGACTAGCGGGGGCCCCTACGAGCAGTACTTC
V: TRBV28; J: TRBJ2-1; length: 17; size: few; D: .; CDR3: CASSPYIQGTTLDEQFF; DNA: TGTGCCAGCAGTCCCTATATCCAGGGGACCACCTTGGATGAGCAGTTCTTC
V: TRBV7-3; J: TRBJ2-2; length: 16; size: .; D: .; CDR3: CASSSPGQTNTGELFF; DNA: TGTGCCAGCAGCTCGCCCGGACAAACGAACACCGGGGAGCTGTTTTTT
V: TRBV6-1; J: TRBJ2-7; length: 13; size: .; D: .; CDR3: CASKQDATYEQYF; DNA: TGTGCCAGCAAACAGGACGCTACCTACGAGCAGTACTTC
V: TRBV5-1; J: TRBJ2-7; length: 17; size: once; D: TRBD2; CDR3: CASSFPAGDGGSYEQYF; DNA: TGCGCCAGCAGCTTCCCAGCGGGAGACGGGGGTTCATACGAGCAGTACTTC
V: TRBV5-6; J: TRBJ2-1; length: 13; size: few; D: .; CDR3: CASSFAGLWEQFF; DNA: TGTGCCAGCAGCTTTGCGGGGCTCTGGGAGCAGTTCTTC
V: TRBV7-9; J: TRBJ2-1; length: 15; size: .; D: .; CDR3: CASSTRTGSYNEQFF; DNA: TGTGCCAGCAGCACCCGGACGGGGTCCTACAATGAGCAGTTCTTC